A selection of T cell receptor beta chains follows, all from one sample in a study of blood T cell repertoires in COVID-19. Sequencing was performed with immunoSEQ multiplex PCR; in TCRdb, only in-frame clones are kept and a portion is missing. The repertoire holds 68,000 or so clones, with approximately 91% as singletons. Sample: peripheral blood. The receptors derive from a man between 65 and 85 years old with active or convalescent COVID-19. Each CDR3 is given with its conserved first and last residue. The order of the fields is clone size, D gene, J gene, V gene, CDR3 protein, CDR3 DNA. A D gene is named only where the DNA matches it firmly. Size is stated for part of the rows, as once, few or many counts, or as a class when the clone is expanded.

- | - | TRBJ2-1 | TRBV2 | CASSENRYNEQFF | TGTGCCAGCAGTGAAAACAGGTACAATGAGCAGTTCTTC
- | TRBD1 | TRBJ2-7 | TRBV5-1 | CASSPTGGSSYEQYF | TGCGCCAGCAGCCCCACAGGGGGCAGCTCCTACGAGCAGTACTTC
- | - | TRBJ2-2 | TRBV27 | CASSLDLITGELFF | TGTGCCAGCAGTTTAGATCTAATAACCGGGGAGCTGTTTTTT
- | - | TRBJ2-3 | TRBV7-9 | CASSLTTSTDTQYF | TGTGCCAGCAGCTTAACTACTAGCACAGATACGCAGTATTTT
- | - | TRBJ2-3 | TRBV19 | CASSPQKSTDTQYF | TGTGCCAGTAGTCCTCAGAAGAGCACAGATACGCAGTATTTT
- | - | TRBJ2-1 | TRBV6-4 | CASSDWGGRADEQFF | TGTGCCAGCAGTGACTGGGGAGGACGGGCTGATGAGCAGTTCTTC
- | - | TRBJ2-2 | TRBV30 | CAWSRALNTGELFF | TGTGCCTGGAGTCGAGCGTTGAACACCGGGGAGCTGTTTTTT
- | - | TRBJ1-5 | TRBV3-1/TRBV3-2 | CASSHMTGALPQHF | TGTGCCAGCAGCCATATGACAGGAGCTCTACCCCAGCATTTT
once | - | TRBJ1-3 | TRBV19 | CASSDGQLHSGNTIYF | TGTGCCAGTAGCGATGGACAGCTACACTCTGGAAACACCATATATTTT
once | - | TRBJ2-3 | TRBV5-4 | CASSPGGTQYF | TGTGCCAGCAGCCCTGGAGGTACGCAGTATTTT
- | - | TRBJ2-3 | TRBV4-1 | CASSQGPGAADTQYF | TGCGCCAGCAGCCAAGGGCCGGGAGCGGCAGATACGCAGTATTTT
- | - | TRBJ1-1 | TRBV14 | CASSQDVRVKAFF | TGTGCCAGCAGCCAAGATGTCCGGGTTAAAGCTTTCTTT
- | - | TRBJ1-2 | TRBV20-1 | CSASRGNGYTF | TGCAGTGCCAGCAGGGGAAACGGCTACACCTTC
- | - | TRBJ2-1 | TRBV20-1 | CSASIADNEQFF | TGCAGTGCTAGTATAGCGGACAATGAGCAGTTCTTC
- | - | TRBJ1-6 | TRBV7-9 | CASSPDPGWNSPLHF | TGTGCCAGCAGCCCCGACCCAGGGTGGAATTCACCCCTCCACTTT
- | TRBD1 | TRBJ2-2 | TRBV19 | CASSSPGQGTGELFF | TGTGCCAGTAGTTCTCCGGGACAGGGCACCGGGGAGCTGTTTTTT
- | TRBD2 | TRBJ2-2 | TRBV6-5 | CASRGLVRFGELFF | TGTGCCAGCAGAGGACTAGTAAGGTTCGGGGAGCTGTTTTTT
- | TRBD2 | TRBJ2-2 | TRBV5-4 | CASAWSGGNTGELFF | TGTGCCAGCGCGTGGAGCGGGGGGAACACCGGGGAGCTGTTTTTT
few | - | TRBJ1-6 | TRBV19 | CASNQGVPNSPLHF | TGTGCCAGTAATCAGGGCGTACCAAATTCACCCCTCCACTTT
- | - | TRBJ1-4 | TRBV3-1/TRBV3-2 | CASSQSLGGVSTNEKLFF | TGTGCCAGCAGCCAGTCATTAGGGGGGGTGTCAACTAATGAAAAACTGTTTTTT
once | - | TRBJ1-2 | TRBV9 | CASSVDSPYGYTF | TGTGCCAGCAGCGTAGACTCCCCGTATGGCTACACCTTC
- | - | TRBJ2-1 | TRBV19 | CASSIEGGPQFF | TGTGCCAGTAGTATTGAGGGGGGGCCTCAGTTCTTC
- | - | TRBJ2-3 | TRBV5-1 | CASSLESGATDTQYF | TGCGCCAGCAGCTTGGAAAGCGGAGCCACAGATACGCAGTATTTT
- | - | TRBJ1-1 | TRBV20-1 | CSASNTGSANTEAFF | TGCAGTGCTAGTAATACAGGGAGTGCGAACACTGAAGCTTTCTTT
- | - | TRBJ2-1 | TRBV29-1 | CSGGMGDEQFF | TGCAGCGGGGGCATGGGCGATGAGCAGTTCTTC
- | TRBD1 | TRBJ2-5 | TRBV5-4 | CASSSPAGQGETQYF | TGTGCCAGCAGCTCCCCGGCGGGACAGGGCGAGACCCAGTACTTC
- | - | TRBJ2-3 | TRBV9 | CASSVYEGVTDTQYF | TGTGCCAGCAGCGTTTATGAGGGAGTGACAGATACGCAGTATTTT
- | - | TRBJ1-1 | TRBV30 | CAWSVRGTEAFF | TGTGCCTGGAGTGTTAGGGGAACTGAAGCTTTCTTT
- | - | TRBJ2-2 | TRBV11-3 | CASGSGAVTGELFF | TGTGCCAGCGGATCAGGGGCTGTCACCGGGGAGCTGTTTTTT
once | - | TRBJ2-3 | TRBV5-1 | CASTGVGGHVTQYF | TGCGCCAGCACGGGAGTGGGGGGGCACGTTACGCAGTATTTT
- | TRBD2 | TRBJ2-1 | TRBV9 | CASSVGGTSGVNEQFF | TGTGCCAGCAGCGTAGGGGGAACTAGCGGGGTCAATGAGCAGTTCTTC
- | - | TRBJ1-4 | TRBV5-8 | CASSRTGNNEKLFF | TGTGCCAGCAGCCGTACAGGGAATAATGAAAAACTGTTTTTT
- | - | TRBJ1-2 | TRBV28 | CASSWGHLEGSYTF | TGTGCCAGCAGTTGGGGGCATCTAGAGGGAAGCTACACCTTC
- | - | TRBJ2-5 | TRBV5-1 | CASSYSRGQETQYF | TGCGCCAGCAGCTATTCTAGGGGGCAAGAGACCCAGTACTTC
- | - | TRBJ2-1 | TRBV5-1 | CASSPPGSGGYNEQFF | TGCGCCAGCAGCCCCCCGGGGTCCGGGGGCTACAATGAGCAGTTCTTC
- | - | TRBJ2-3 | TRBV3-1/TRBV3-2 | CASSQDRRGSDTQYF | TGTGCCAGCAGCCAAGATCGCCGGGGGTCAGATACGCAGTATTTT
- | - | TRBJ2-3 | TRBV18 | CASSLGGAPVTDTQYF | TGTGCCAGCTCACTTGGCGGGGCGCCCGTCACAGATACGCAGTATTTT
- | - | TRBJ1-5 | TRBV12-3/TRBV12-4 | CASRGSGDQPQHF | TGTGCCAGCAGGGGGTCCGGGGATCAGCCCCAGCATTTT
- | - | TRBJ1-5 | TRBV19 | CASYIGGAGQPQHF | TGTGCCTCATACATAGGAGGCGCGGGCCAGCCCCAGCATTTT
few | - | TRBJ2-5 | TRBV15 | CATSRDQEETQYF | TGTGCCACCAGCAGAGATCAGGAAGAGACCCAGTACTTC
- | TRBD1 | TRBJ1-5 | TRBV2 | CASKVGTERNQPQHF | TGTGCCAGCAAAGTGGGGACAGAGCGCAATCAGCCCCAGCATTTT
- | - | TRBJ1-6 | TRBV7-9 | CASSLGENSPLHF | TGTGCCAGCAGCTTAGGAGAGAACTCACCCCTCCACTTT
- | TRBD1 | TRBJ2-1 | TRBV5-1 | CASTRDSPLYEQFF | TGCGCCAGCACCCGGGACAGCCCCCTGTATGAGCAGTTCTTC
- | - | TRBJ1-1 | TRBV12-3/TRBV12-4 | CASRLGGGTEAFF | TGTGCCAGCAGGTTGGGGGGAGGCACTGAAGCTTTCTTT
- | - | TRBJ1-4 | TRBV19 | CASSTQILQGPTGKLFF | TGTGCCAGTAGCACCCAGATACTTCAGGGGCCCACGGGAAAACTGTTTTTT
- | - | TRBJ2-6 | TRBV23-1 | CASSQSTGSSGANVLTF | TGCGCCAGCAGTCAGTCAACAGGGAGCTCTGGGGCCAACGTCCTGACTTTC
- | - | TRBJ2-3 | TRBV5-1 | CASRPTSTTDTQYF | TGCGCCAGCAGACCTACCTCTACCACAGATACGCAGTATTTT
- | - | TRBJ2-3 | TRBV3-1/TRBV3-2 | CASSQGGLMDTQYF | TGTGCCAGCAGCCAAGGGGGACTTATGGATACGCAGTATTTT
- | - | TRBJ1-3 | TRBV2 | CASKRDTGSGNTIYF | TGTGCCAGCAAAAGGGACACAGGCTCTGGAAACACCATATATTTT
- | - | TRBJ2-7 | TRBV7-6 | CASSSFKGPSYEQYF | TGTGCCAGCAGCTCCTTTAAGGGGCCGAGCTACGAGCAGTACTTC
- | - | TRBJ1-5 | TRBV19 | CASSFVRGQPQHF | TGTGCCAGTAGTTTCGTCCGAGGTCAGCCCCAGCATTTT